The 31 T cell receptor beta chains below were found in one sample sequenced in a study of control samples from healthy donors and cancer patients. Some clones are missing from TCRdb's copy, which holds only in-frame ones; the method was immunoSEQ multiplex PCR. The sample has about 120,000 clones; approximately 88% are singletons. The sequenced sample consisted of blood. The receptors come from a man in his fifties or sixties in good health.

This clone was counted a few times. This sequence joins TRBV7-9 and TRBJ2-6; TRBD1 might be the D (5 bases). CDR1 is SEHNR and CDR2 is FQNEAQ in the germline V gene (reference sequence). This CDR3 is 15 amino acids long. Trimming took 5 bases from V and 1 from J, leaving 9 bases between them. The CDR3 nucleotides read TGTGCCAGCAGCCAGACAGAGTCTGGGGCCAACGTCCTGACTTTC. This codes for CASSQTESGANVLTF.

The chain combines TRBV11-2 with TRBJ1-6; 9 bases are shared with TRBD1. Germline CDR1 SGHAT, CDR2 FQNNGV. V dropped 4 bases and J dropped 10; count of bases not matched to a gene: 8. The CDR3 totals 15 residues. CDR3 region: CASSSQGATGSPLHF. Written as DNA, the CDR3 is TGTGCCAGCAGCTCACAGGGGGCGACAGGATCACCCCTCCACTTT.

This chain links TRBV5-8 with TRBJ1-2; 11 positions match TRBD1. The trim removed 4 bases at V and 7 bases at J, leaving 3 bases unmatched. CDR3 length: 13 residues. CDR1 and CDR2 (germline): SGHTS, YDEGEE. In nucleotides, the CDR3 is TGTGCCAGCAGCCCGGACAGGGGGCCTGGCTACACCTTC. This translates into CASSPDRGPGYTF. Complete variable domain (other parts from reference TRBV5-8 and TRBJ1-2): EAGVTQSPTHLIKTRGQQATLRCSPISGHTSVYWYQQALGLGLQFLLWYDEGEERNRGNFPPRFSGRQFPNYSSELNVNALELEDSALYLCASSPDRGPGYTFGSGTRLTVV.

This clone was seen a single time. The chain employs TRBV19 and TRBJ1-6; D call uncertain. This CDR3 is 14 amino acids long. CDR1 and CDR2 (germline): LNHDA, SQIVND (reference sequence). The V end was cut by 7 bases, the J end by 6 bases, with 13 bases between. CDR3 nucleotides: TGTGCCAGTACCCTATCCAGTCCTAATTCACCCCTCCACTTT. Translating it yields CASTLSSPNSPLHF.

The chain combines TRBV6-6 with TRBJ2-7; 10 bases map to TRBD1. V lost 2 bases, J lost 3 bases, and 7 bases stayed unmatched. The length of the CDR3 is 16 residues. Germline-derived CDR1 and CDR2 are MNHNY and SVGAGI (reference sequence). This CDR3 reads CASSYIGTGEGYEQYF. CDR3 DNA: TGTGCCAGCAGTTACATCGGGACAGGGGAGGGCTACGAGCAGTACTTC.

This clone was counted a single time. The chain joins TRBV5-1 to TRBJ2-7, with 8 bases matching TRBD1. The CDR3 has 14 residues. Germline V CDR1 and CDR2: SGHRS, YFSETQ. The trim removed 5 bases at V and 2 bases at J, leaving 6 bases unmatched. This CDR3 reads CASSQDRAAYEQYF. The CDR3 coding sequence is TGCGCCAGCAGTCAGGACAGGGCGGCCTACGAGCAGTACTTC.

This chain links TRBV6-5 with TRBJ1-1, with D possibly being TRBD1 (5 bases). The CDR3 extends over 14 amino acids. Germline V gene sequence: CDR1 MNHEY, CDR2 SVGAGI. Trimming removed 7 bases from V and 1 base from J, with 13 bases in between. The CDR3 loop reads CASNLPGTNTEAFF. Here the CDR3 DNA reads TGTGCCAGCAATTTACCAGGGACGAACACTGAAGCTTTCTTT.

The chain recombines TRBV25-1 with TRBJ2-3, with D possibly TRBD2 on 5 matching bases. Trimming stripped 5 bases from V and 6 bases from J, with 12 bases between. The CDR3 length is 13 residues. Germline V CDR1 and CDR2: MGHDK, SYGVNS. In nucleotides, the CDR3 is TGTGCCAGCAGTCGGGGTAGCTCCGATACGCAGTATTTT. Translation: CASSRGSSDTQYF.

This chain connects TRBV5-1 to TRBJ1-1, with D perhaps matching TRBD1 (5 bases). Trimming took off 4 bases at V and 1 base at J, with 14 bases between the two ends. The CDR3 extends over 15 amino acids. Germline CDR1 SGHRS, CDR2 YFSETQ. The CDR3 DNA reads TGCGCCAGCAGCGTCACAGGTCCACGGAACACTGAAGCTTTCTTT. It specifies CASSVTGPRNTEAFF.

V and J are TRBV30 and TRBJ2-2, with D unclear. Germline assignment: CDR1 GTSNPN and CDR2 SVGIG (reference sequence). The CDR3 sequence is 13 residues long. V was shortened by 0 bases and J by 7 bases, with 9 bases between the two germline ends. The CDR3 reads CAWSVRIGGELFF. CDR3 nucleotide sequence: TGTGCCTGGAGTGTAAGGATTGGCGGGGAGCTGTTTTTT.

The V gene is TRBV29-1, the J gene TRBJ1-1, with D possibly TRBD1 on 6 matching bases. The germline CDR1 and CDR2 sequences are SQVTM and ANQGSEA. CDR3 length equals 13 residues. Trimming took off 4 bases at V and 10 bases at J, with 19 bases between the two ends. CDR3 bases: TGCAGCGTTGTGGACAGCCGACCGGCCTTAGCTTTCTTT. This encodes CSVVDSRPALAFF.

The V call is TRBV7-8, the J call TRBJ2-5; 11 bases line up with TRBD2. CDR1 and CDR2 (germline): SGHVS, FQNEAQ. The CDR3 contains 16 residues. Germline trimming cut 4 bases from V and 4 bases from J; bases unmatched to any gene: 8. The DNA for the CDR3 is TGTGCCAGCAGCTCATTAGCGGGGGGGCCGTCAGAGACCCAGTACTTC. Translated: CASSSLAGGPSETQYF.

The chain uses TRBV25-1 and TRBJ1-2; D not resolved. The germline CDR1 and CDR2 sequences are MGHDK and SYGVNS. There are 12 residues in the CDR3. V was cut by 7 bases and J by 2 bases, with 8 bases left in between. Here the CDR3 DNA reads TGTGCCAGCAAGGGCACGAACTATGGCTACACCTTC. Protein: CASKGTNYGYTF.

The DNA of the CDR3 is TGTGCCAGCAGTTACTCGAAAGAAGGGGACGGCTACACCTTC. Translation: CASSYSKEGDGYTF. The chain uses TRBV6-5 and TRBJ1-2, with D tentatively TRBD1 (5 bases). In germline, CDR1 is MNHEY, CDR2 SVGAGI. There are 14 residues in the CDR3. V was pared by 0 bases and J by 8 bases, with 13 bases between.

The chain recombines TRBV6-5 with TRBJ1-1; TRBD1 aligns across 8 bases. The germline V gene encodes CDR1 MNHEY and CDR2 SVGAGI. There are 15 residues in the CDR3. V lost 1 base to trimming and J lost 1 base; unmatched junction nucleotides: 2. DNA of the CDR3: TGTGCCAGCAGTTACTATGGACAGGGGAACACTGAAGCTTTCTTT. Protein product: CASSYYGQGNTEAFF.

The chain joins TRBV13 to TRBJ2-7, with D perhaps TRBD1 or TRBD2 (5 bases each). Germline CDR1 and CDR2: PRHDT and FYEKMQ (reference sequence). This CDR3 is 15 amino acids long. V lost 5 bases to trimming and J lost 0 bases, with 14 bases between them. CDR3 bases: TGTGCCAGCAGCCCAGACGGGGCCAGCTCCTACGAGCAGTACTTC. Translation: CASSPDGASSYEQYF.

The chain recombines TRBV5-1 with TRBJ2-3; 12 bases align to TRBD2. V lost 3 bases, J lost 0 bases, and 2 bases stayed unmatched. The CDR3 has 16 residues. Per the germline V gene, CDR1 is SGHRS and CDR2 is YFSETQ. The CDR3 coding sequence is TGCGCCAGCAGCTCTGGACTAGCGGGGAGCACAGATACGCAGTATTTT. It codes for CASSSGLAGSTDTQYF.

The rearrangement uses TRBV27 and TRBJ2-1, with 10 bases fitting TRBD2. J lost 13 bases, V lost 5 bases, and 14 bases had no gene match. The CDR3 has 15 amino acids. Germline V CDR1 and CDR2: MNHEY, SMNVEV (reference sequence). The CDR3 coding sequence is TGTGCCAGCAGTCCTCTACTAGCGGGGCTTTTCGGTCAGTTCTTC. As protein: CASSPLLAGLFGQFF.

The chain links TRBV10-3 to TRBJ1-1; D is perhaps TRBD1 (5 bases). Trimming shortened V by 2 bases and J by 1 base, and 8 bases separated the two germline ends. Germline CDR1 and CDR2: ENHRY and SYGVKD. The CDR3 totals 14 residues. The CDR3 reads CAISEGQGNTEAFF. The CDR3 bases are TGTGCCATCAGTGAGGGGCAGGGGAACACTGAAGCTTTCTTT.

The chain recombines TRBV11-1 with TRBJ2-6; D not resolved. Germline CDR1 and CDR2: SGHAT and FQDESV (reference sequence). CDR3 length equals 15 residues. Trimming cost V 1 base and J 1 base, with 5 bases left between them. DNA for the CDR3: TGTGCCAGCAGCTTAGTACGATCTGGGGCCAACGTCCTGACTTTC. Translation: CASSLVRSGANVLTF.

This clone was seen a single time. The CDR3 nucleotides read TGTGCCAGCAGCGTAGACCCGGGGCGGGCAGATACGCAGTATTTT. It yields the protein CASSVDPGRADTQYF. The chain is built from TRBV9 and TRBJ2-3; either TRBD1 or TRBD2 may fit D (5 bases each). The CDR3 is 15 amino acids. Germline V gene sequence: CDR1 SGDLS, CDR2 YYNGEE. Trimming left V 0 bases short and J 4 bases short, with 12 bases between.

This chain links TRBV11-2 with TRBJ1-2, with 11 nucleotides matching TRBD1. The V segment lost 5 bases and the J segment 1 base; nucleotides outside the gene matches: 12. This CDR3 has 18 residues. Per germline, CDR1 SGHAT and CDR2 FQNNGV. CDR3 in DNA: TGTGCCAGCAGCCCCGCCGGGACAGGGGGACTGTATAACTATGGCTACACCTTC. This sequence encodes CASSPAGTGGLYNYGYTF.

The chain has TRBV11-2 and TRBJ2-3; D is ambiguous. The CDR3 is made up of 11 amino acids. Germline V CDR1 and CDR2: SGHAT, FQNNGV. Trimming pared 4 bases from V and 4 bases from J, leaving 3 bases between. The CDR3 region has the DNA TGTGCCAGCAGCTGGCCAGATACGCAGTATTTT. It yields the protein CASSWPDTQYF. The full variable domain, in which reference TRBV11-2 and TRBJ2-3 provide the parts outside the CDR3, is EAGVAQSPRYKIIEKRQSVAFWCNPISGHATLYWYQQILGQGPKLLIQFQNNGVVDDSQLPKDRFSAERLKGVDSTLKIQPAKLEDSAVYLCASSWPDTQYFGPGTRLTVL.

This sequence joins TRBV19 and TRBJ1-6; the D gene is possibly TRBD1 (5 bases). This CDR3 has 12 residues. V lost 3 bases and J lost 9, with 6 bases in between. Germline V gene data show CDR1 as LNHDA and CDR2 as SQIVND (reference sequence). The chain's CDR3 is CASSIGGSPLHF. CDR3 coding DNA: TGTGCCAGTAGTATCGGGGGTTCACCCCTCCACTTT.

The V call is TRBV7-6, the J call TRBJ2-1; the match to TRBD2 covers 15 bases. This CDR3 has 20 amino acids. Germline values: CDR1 SGHVS, CDR2 FNYEAQ. V trimming: 0 bases; J trimming: 7 bases; junction bases outside the gene matches: 13. For the CDR3, the DNA is TGTGCCAGCAGCTTAGCGCCCGGACTAGCGGGGGGGTTCATAGTTAATGAGCAGTTCTTC. Its protein is CASSLAPGLAGGFIVNEQFF.

The V call is TRBV4-1, the J call TRBJ2-1; TRBD1 matches at 7 bases. V lost 0 bases to trimming and J lost 8 bases; unmatched junction nucleotides: 10. This CDR3 comprises 16 residues. Germline lookup yields CDR1 MGHRA and CDR2 YSYEKL. CDR3: CASSQDQGGPWDEQFF. The CDR3 coding sequence is TGCGCCAGCAGCCAAGATCAAGGGGGCCCATGGGATGAGCAGTTCTTC.

This clone was observed once. The chain links TRBV2 to TRBJ2-7; D is tentatively TRBD1 or TRBD2 (5 bases each). Trimming took 5 bases from V and 6 from J, leaving 8 bases between them. In germline, CDR1 is SNHLY, CDR2 FYNNEI. CDR3 size: 11 residues. The CDR3: CASSWDVEQYF. As DNA, the CDR3 is TGTGCCAGCAGTTGGGACGTCGAGCAGTACTTC.

CDR3 sequence reads: CASSLRTGDSPLHF. The CDR3 DNA sequence: TGCGCCAGCAGCTTGCGGACAGGTGATTCACCCCTCCACTTT. The chain couples TRBV5-1 to TRBJ1-6; 7 nucleotides agree with TRBD1. V was pared by 1 base and J by 8 bases, with 3 bases of the junction left unmatched. Germline V gene sequence: CDR1 SGHRS, CDR2 YFSETQ. This CDR3 spans 14 amino acids.

The genes are TRBV7-9 and TRBJ2-7, with a weak D call TRBD1 (5 bases). CDR3 length: 15 residues. CDR1 and CDR2 (germline): SEHNR, FQNEAQ (reference sequence). V lost 3 bases, J lost 3 bases, and 15 bases lay in between. The CDR3 here is CASSFSGTGHYEQYF. In DNA form, the CDR3 reads TGTGCCAGCAGCTTCTCCGGAACAGGACACTACGAGCAGTACTTC.

The chain is built from TRBV13 and TRBJ2-7; 7 bases line up with TRBD1. CDR3 size: 13 residues. Germline V CDR1 and CDR2: PRHDT, FYEKMQ (reference sequence). Trimming cost V 4 bases and J 7 bases; bases outside gene matches: 7. CDR3 nucleotide sequence: TGTGCCAGCAGCTCATCCCGGGACAGAGAGCAGTACTTC. Translation: CASSSSRDREQYF.

The chain combines TRBV6-6 with TRBJ2-7; possible D gene TRBD2, 5 bases. V dropped 6 bases and J dropped 6 bases, with 15 bases sitting between them. CDR3 length equals 13 residues. The germline gives CDR1 MNHNY, CDR2 SVGAGI (reference sequence). The CDR3 here is CASSYGIEGEQYF. CDR3 DNA: TGTGCCAGCAGCTATGGCATAGAGGGCGAGCAGTACTTC.